The entry that follows covers one T cell receptor (beta chain) sequence. Its matching antigen is unknown. One end of the junction does not line up with germline, which may come from a read error. Reverse transcribing all isolated RNA meant expressed TCRB transcripts were sequenced. Using immunoSEQ multiplex PCR, the repertoire was profiled, and TCRdb retains in-frame clones only, with some absent. The sample carries some 150,000 clones, nearly 9.5% recorded once. This CDR3 has 12 residues. Germline V lookup: CDR1 LNHNV, CDR2 YYDKDF (reference sequence). This record comes from a study of beta chain features in type 1 diabetes. Regarding the study as a whole: Insertion counts at VDJ junctions were lower in type 1 diabetes patients, who also showed more deletions there. Patients' naive, central memory and regulatory TCRB repertoires appeared more alike than those of healthy donors.

This clonotype was sampled from a man younger than 30 in good health. This chain uses TRBV15 with TRBJ2-7; 7 bases are shared with TRBD1. Sample: central memory CD4+ T cells from blood. The chain's CDR3 is CATKDSMGTVFF. The CDR3 bases are TGTGCCACCAAGGACTCGATGGGGACAGTATTCTTC.